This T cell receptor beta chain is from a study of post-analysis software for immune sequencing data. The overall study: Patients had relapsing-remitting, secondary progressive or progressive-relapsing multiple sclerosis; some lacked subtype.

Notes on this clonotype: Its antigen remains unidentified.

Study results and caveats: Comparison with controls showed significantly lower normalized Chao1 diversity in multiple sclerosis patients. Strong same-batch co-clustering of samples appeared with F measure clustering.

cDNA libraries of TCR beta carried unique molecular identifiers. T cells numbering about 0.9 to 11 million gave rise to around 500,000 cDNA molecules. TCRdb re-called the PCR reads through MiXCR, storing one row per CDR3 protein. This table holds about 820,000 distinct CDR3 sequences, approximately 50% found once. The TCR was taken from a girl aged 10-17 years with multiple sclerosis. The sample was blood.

CDR3 coding DNA: TGTGCCACCAGCAGTGGTTTGGAGTCTGGGGCCAACGTCCTGACTTTC. It codes for CATSSGLESGANVLTF. V and J are TRBV15 and TRBJ2-6; no clear D gene. CDR1 and CDR2 from the germline V gene are LNHNV and YYDKDF (reference sequence). V was trimmed by 3 bases and J by 1 base, leaving 10 bases between them. The CDR3 runs to 16 residues.